This TCR beta chain is drawn from a study of blood T cell repertoires in COVID-19. Study-wide context: Specimens from acute and convalescent COVID-19 originated in the United States, Italy and Spain. Sources were T cells, B-cell-depleted T cells, or PBMCs; the material itself was cDNA or gDNA.

V gave up 7 bases and J gave up 0 bases; unmatched junction bases: 9. This CDR3 has 18 residues. Looked up from germline, CDR1 is SGHRS and CDR2 is YFSETQ. Produced via immunoSEQ multiplex PCR; TCRdb's table is partial and in-frame only. The sample carries 200,000 or so clones, about 80% recorded once. The rearrangement links TRBV5-1 to TRBJ2-3; TRBD2 aligns across 15 bases. This receptor was taken from a woman aged 30 to 39 who had recovered from COVID-19. Input material: peripheral blood. In nucleotides, the CDR3 is TGCGCCAGCTATCCAGGACTAGCGGGAGGGATTAGCACAGATACGCAGTATTTT. This codes for CASYPGLAGGISTDTQYF. The whole variable domain, remainder taken from reference TRBV5-1 and TRBJ2-3, is KAGVTQTPRYLIKTRGQQVTLSCSPISGHRSVSWYQQTPGQGLQFLFEYFSETQRNKGNFPGRFSGRQFSNSRSEMNVSTLELGDSALYLCASYPGLAGGISTDTQYFGPGTRLTVL.